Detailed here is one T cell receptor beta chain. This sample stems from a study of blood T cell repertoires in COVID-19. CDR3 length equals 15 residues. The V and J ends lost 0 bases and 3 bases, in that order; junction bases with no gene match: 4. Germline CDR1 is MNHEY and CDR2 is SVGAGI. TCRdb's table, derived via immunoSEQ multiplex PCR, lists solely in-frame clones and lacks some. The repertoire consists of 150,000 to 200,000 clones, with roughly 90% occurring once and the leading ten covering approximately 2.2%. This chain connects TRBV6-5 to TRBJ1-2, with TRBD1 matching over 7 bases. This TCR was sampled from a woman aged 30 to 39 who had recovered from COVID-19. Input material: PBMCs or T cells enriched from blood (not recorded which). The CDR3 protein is CASSYSSTGDYGYTF. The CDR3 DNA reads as TGTGCCAGCAGTTACTCTTCAACAGGGGACTATGGCTACACCTTC.